These 22 T cell receptor beta chains were sequenced from one sample in a study of low-dose radiotherapy and immunotherapy resistance in tumors (dated by TCRdb to the early 2020s). These reads were obtained on an Illumina MiniSeq. First-strand cDNA was synthesized using Superscript III and a set of TRAV- and TRBV-specific primers, so that both TCRalpha and TCRbeta chains were covered. TCRs were amplified with Phusion for approximately 18 PCR cycles, with a constant-region primer paired with the adapter attached to the V primers. TCRdb trimmed the raw reads at Q25, called clones with MiXCR and kept productive beta chains. CDR3 protein sequences are deduplicated, and each keeps its most common genes and DNA. The sample contains 100,000 or so distinct CDR3 sequences, roughly a tenth of them found a single time. Clones ranked in the top ten supply around 0.98% of the sample. Interpreted using the paper, the time point label stands for: before trial treatment.

Sample: PBMCs, taken before treatment. The receptors were gathered from a male donor with prostate cancer.

This clonotype appeared many times. V gene TRBV10-3 combines with J gene TRBJ2-6; a possible D gene is TRBD1 (7 bases). Germline V gene lookup returns CDR1 ENHRY and CDR2 SYGVKD. This CDR3 is built from 19 residues. The germline V and J ends were trimmed by 4 bases and 0 bases, with 19 bases remaining between them. CDR3 protein: CAISGRGGQDVSGANVLTF. DNA of the CDR3: TGTGCCATCAGTGGAAGGGGAGGACAGGACGTCTCTGGGGCCAACGTCCTGACTTTC.

This clonotype was observed many times. The chain is built from TRBV28 and TRBJ2-7; 11 bases are a match to TRBD2. This CDR3 spans 14 amino acids. Per germline, CDR1 MDHEN and CDR2 SYDVKM. Losses at the gene ends were 6 bases for V and 6 bases for J; bases not matched to a gene: 7. The CDR3: CASSELAGDPEQYF. DNA of the CDR3: TGTGCCAGCAGCGAACTAGCGGGGGATCCCGAGCAGTACTTC.

There are many counts of this clonotype. The rearrangement links TRBV10-3 to TRBJ2-7, with 8 bases identical to TRBD2. The CDR3 is 15 amino acids. J gave up 5 bases and V 2 bases, and 8 bases lay outside the gene matches. The V gene's germline CDR1 is ENHRY and CDR2 SYGVKD. The CDR3 reads CAISEQRERENEQYF. CDR3 in DNA: TGTGCCATCAGTGAGCAGCGGGAGCGCGAGAACGAGCAGTACTTC.

This clonotype was seen ten or more times. A junction boundary mismatches the germline segment, possibly from a read error. The chain recombines TRBV7-3 with TRBJ2-1, with D possibly matching TRBD2 (6 bases). This CDR3 contains 14 residues. CDR1 and CDR2 (germline): SGHTA, FQGTGA. The chain's CDR3 is CASSFGTSSNEQFF. The CDR3 coding sequence is TGTGCCAGCAGCTTCGGGACTTCCTCCAATGAGCAGTTCTTC.

This clonotype has ten or more counts. The gene calls are TRBV4-2 and TRBJ2-2; D uncertain. V lost 0 bases and J 5 bases, leaving 7 bases between the germline ends. CDR1 is LGHNA and CDR2 is YNFKEQ in the germline V gene. There are 14 residues in the CDR3. In nucleotides, the CDR3 is TGTGCCAGCAGCCAAGAGTCCGGGACCGGGGAGCTGTTTTTT. Protein product: CASSQESGTGELFF.

In this sample, this clonotype turned up many times. This chain links TRBV29-1 with TRBJ1-5, with D possibly TRBD1 on 5 matching bases. V was cut by 4 bases and J by 7 bases, with 11 bases left in between. The CDR3 covers 12 residues. Germline-derived CDR1 and CDR2 are SQVTM and ANQGSEA. This chain's CDR3 is CSVGAGDQPQHF. As DNA, the CDR3 is TGCAGCGTTGGTGCTGGGGACCAGCCCCAGCATTTT. Using reference TRBV29-1 and TRBJ1-5 for the parts outside the CDR3, the full variable domain is SAVISQKPSRDICQRGTSLTIQCQVDSQVTMMFWYRQQPGQSLTLIATANQGSEATYESGFVIDKFPISRPNLTFSTLTVSNMSPEDSSIYLCSVGAGDQPQHFGDGTRLSIL.

In its sample, this clonotype was seen many times. Relative to the germline gene, one junction end is altered; a read error may explain this. This chain links TRBV28 with TRBJ2-3, with D tentatively TRBD1 (5 bases). This CDR3 contains 14 residues. CDR1 is MDHEN, CDR2 SYDVKM, per germline. The CDR3 sequence: CASSPGKGTNTQYF. CDR3 DNA sequence: TGTGCCAGCAGTCCAGGGAAGGGCACAAATACGCAGTATTTT.

In its sample, this clonotype was seen many times. The chain carries TRBV10-3 and TRBJ2-1; 9 positions agree with TRBD2. The CDR3 consists of 16 residues. Germline-derived CDR1 and CDR2 are ENHRY and SYGVKD. The ends lost 7 bases at V and 0 bases at J; junction bases unmatched: 7. CDR3 in DNA: TGTGCCATCACCCAGACTAGCGGTAGCTCCTACAATGAGCAGTTCTTC. It codes for CAITQTSGSSYNEQFF.

The sample holds many counts of this clonotype. The V gene is TRBV7-2, the J gene TRBJ2-7, with D perhaps assigned TRBD1 or TRBD2 (5 bases each). This CDR3 has 15 amino acids. Between the trimmed V and J ends, which lost 3 bases and 3 bases, there was a span of 15 bases. Germline lookup yields CDR1 SGHTA and CDR2 FQGNSA. CDR3 residues: CASSFIGTEDYEQYF. In DNA form, the CDR3 reads TGTGCCAGCAGCTTTATAGGGACGGAGGACTACGAGCAGTACTTC.

This clonotype was observed many times. The junction shows a germline mismatch at one end, possibly a read error. The chain employs TRBV5-1 and TRBJ2-7; 7 bases map to TRBD1. The CDR3 extends over 13 amino acids. Germline CDR1 reads SGHRS; CDR2 reads YFSETQ. CDR3 protein: CASSSTGSYEQYF. CDR3 in DNA: TGTGCCAGCAGCTCGACAGGGTCCTACGAGCAGTACTTC.

In this sample, this clonotype turned up many times. This sequence joins TRBV28 and TRBJ1-1; 7 bases fit TRBD1. The CDR3 has 12 residues. J lost 3 bases, V lost 11 bases, and 6 bases had no gene match. Germline V gives CDR1 MDHEN, CDR2 SYDVKM. CDR3 sequence reads: CAAGRGHTEAFF. DNA for the CDR3: TGTGCCGCCGGGAGGGGGCACACTGAAGCTTTCTTT. Full variable domain (remainder filled in from reference TRBV28 and TRBJ1-1): DVKVTQSSRYLVKRTGEKVFLECVQDMDHENMFWYRQDPGLGLRLIYFSYDVKMKEKGDIPEGYSVSREKKERFSLILESASTNQTSMYLCAAGRGHTEAFFGQGTRLTVV.

Ten or more counts support this clonotype. V gene TRBV10-3 combines with J gene TRBJ2-1; 8 nucleotides line up with TRBD1. V was clipped by 9 bases and J by 6 bases; unmatched bases: 4. This CDR3 spans 12 amino acids. The germline CDR1 and CDR2 sequences are ENHRY and SYGVKD. CDR3 region: CAIRGQGNEQFF. CDR3 DNA sequence: TGTGCCATTCGCGGACAGGGCAATGAGCAGTTCTTC.

This clonotype showed up many times. The gene calls are TRBV4-3 and TRBJ2-3; D is undetermined. The germline V gene has CDR1 LGHNA and CDR2 YSLEER. The CDR3 runs to 15 residues. V was pared by 0 bases and J by 2 bases, with 9 bases between. The CDR3 loop is CASSQDRPHTDTQYF. CDR3 nucleotides: TGCGCCAGCAGCCAAGATCGGCCCCACACAGATACGCAGTATTTT.

This clonotype was counted at least ten times. The chain combines TRBV27 with TRBJ2-1, with 7 bases that match TRBD1. Per germline, CDR1 MNHEY and CDR2 SMNVEV (reference sequence). This CDR3 has 11 residues. Germline trimming cut 4 bases from V and 12 bases from J; bases unmatched to any gene: 3. The CDR3 is CASSSGQVQFF. The CDR3 DNA follows: TGTGCCAGCAGTTCAGGACAGGTGCAGTTCTTC.

This clonotype was picked up many times. Germline and junction disagree at one end, which may indicate a read error. The V call is TRBV9, the J call TRBJ2-3, with D possibly matching TRBD2 (6 bases). CDR3 size: 16 residues. Germline V CDR1 and CDR2: SGDLS, YYNGEE. In DNA, the CDR3 is TGTGCCAGCAGCGTAGGTGCGGGACCGCCGTCAGAAACGCAGTATTTT. It is translated as CASSVGAGPPSETQYF.

In its sample, this clonotype was seen many times. This rearrangement joins TRBV7-2 to TRBJ2-1; 9 nucleotides match TRBD2. V lost 6 bases, J lost 2 bases, and 5 bases stayed unmatched. Germline CDR1 and CDR2: SGHTA and FQGNSA. CDR3 size: 15 residues. CDR3 bases: TGTGCCAGCAGACGTACTAGCGGGCCCTACAATGAGCAGTTCTTC. This codes for CASRRTSGPYNEQFF.

This clonotype showed up just once. V usage is TRBV12-3 or TRBV12-4 and J usage is TRBJ1-5; possibly TRBD1 for D (6 bases). The CDR3 loop spans 16 amino acids. V shed 3 bases and J shed 1 base, with 13 bases lying between them. For the CDR3, the DNA is TGTGCCAGCAGTTTGGGGGCAGCTAGGAGCAATCAGCCCCAGCATTTT. It yields the protein CASSLGAARSNQPQHF.

The sample holds a few counts of this clonotype. J is TRBJ1-5 and V is TRBV10-3; a weak D match, TRBD1 (6 bases). The length of the CDR3 is 14 residues. Germline CDR1 ENHRY, CDR2 SYGVKD. V lost 4 bases, J lost 3 bases, and 10 bases lay in between. CDR3 region: CAISVAGANQPQHF. In nucleotides, the CDR3 is TGTGCCATCAGTGTGGCAGGGGCCAATCAGCCCCAGCATTTT.

This clonotype came up many times. This chain joins TRBV7-9 and TRBJ1-2; a possible D gene is TRBD1 (5 bases). The ends were cut back, 5 bases at V and 2 bases at J, with 9 bases in the middle. CDR3 length equals 13 residues. CDR1 is SEHNR, CDR2 FQNEAQ, per germline (reference sequence). The CDR3 region is CASSVDRNYGYTF. DNA of the CDR3: TGTGCCAGCAGCGTAGACAGAAACTATGGCTACACCTTC.

This clonotype was counted many times. The rearrangement uses TRBV7-2 and TRBJ2-1; D call uncertain. V lost 5 bases and J 10 bases, leaving 9 bases between the germline ends. Germline V gene sequence: CDR1 SGHTA, CDR2 FQGNSA. The CDR3 contains 11 residues. This chain's CDR3 is CASSRSLEQFF. The DNA for the CDR3 is TGTGCCAGCAGCCGGTCACTGGAGCAGTTCTTC.

This clonotype was recorded at least ten times. The V call is TRBV11-2, the J call TRBJ2-7, with D unclear. The V gene lost 3 bases and the J gene lost 5 bases, with 8 bases spanning the gap. This CDR3 region has 12 residues. Germline CDR1 SGHAT, CDR2 FQNNGV. The CDR3 DNA reads as TGTGCCAGCAGCTTCGGCCTGGACGAGCAGTACTTC. It codes for CASSFGLDEQYF.

This sequence joins TRBV7-2 and TRBJ2-1; D assignment may be TRBD1 or TRBD2 (5 bases each). Germline V gene data show CDR1 as SGHTA and CDR2 as FQGNSA. This CDR3 contains 17 residues. With 4 bases removed from V and 5 bases from J, the gap between germline ends came to 21 bases. CDR3 in amino acids: CASSSRVARGTNNEQFF. The CDR3 DNA is TGTGCCAGCAGCTCACGTGTGGCTCGGGGCACCAACAATGAGCAGTTCTTC.